Listed below are T cell receptor beta chains from one sample, sequenced in a study of identical twins. MiXCR, applied by TCRdb to the 5' RACE reads, yields one record per CDR3 protein. The table shows hundreds of thousands of distinct CDR3 sequences, with approximately 13% occurring only once. The same data also contributed to another study, on yellow fever vaccine responses in identical twins.

The sequenced sample consisted of PBMCs. Source of these receptors: a woman aged 18-29 years in good health. CDR3s include the opening cysteine and the closing phenylalanine or tryptophan. Each record gives: D gene, clone size, V gene, J gene, CDR3 DNA, CDR3 protein. A D gene is named only where the DNA matches it firmly. Expanded clones get a size class; other rows say once, few or many, or leave the size out.

TRBD1	few	TRBV9	TRBJ2-2	TGTGCCAGCAGCCCCTTTTGGGGGACAGGAGACACCGGGGAGCTGTTTTTT	CASSPFWGTGDTGELFF
TRBD2	few	TRBV5-1	TRBJ2-1	TGCGCCAGCAGCAGTATAGCGGGAACATCCAATGAGCAGTTCTTC	CASSSIAGTSNEQFF
-	many	TRBV18	TRBJ2-2	TGTGCCAGCAGTCCCCTGAACACCGGGGAGCTGTTTTTT	CASSPLNTGELFF
-	-	TRBV12-3/TRBV12-4	TRBJ1-6	TGTGCCAGCAGTTTAGGAACCTTAGCTAATTCACCCCTCCACTTT	CASSLGTLANSPLHF
TRBD2	few	TRBV9	TRBJ2-1	TGTGCCAGCAGCGCCGAGGCGGGAGGGCTTGTCAATGAGCAGTTCTTC	CASSAEAGGLVNEQFF
TRBD1	few	TRBV12-3/TRBV12-4	TRBJ2-3	TGTGCCAGCAGTGGGGCCGGGACAGGGGGCATTGTGGATACGCAGTATTTT	CASSGAGTGGIVDTQYF
-	-	TRBV24-1	TRBJ2-7	TGTGCCCCTAAGGAGCGGTACGAGCAGTACTTC	CAPKERYEQYF
TRBD1	many	TRBV11-2	TRBJ2-5	TGTGCCAGCAGCTTGACAGGGGGCGCAGAGACCCAGTACTTC	CASSLTGGAETQYF
-	few	TRBV24-1	TRBJ1-4	TGTGCCACCAGTGATCGGACGGAAAAACTGTTTTTT	CATSDRTEKLFF
-	-	TRBV20-1	TRBJ1-1	TGCAGTGCCCCCTGGGAAAGTACTGAAGCTTTCTTT	CSAPWESTEAFF
TRBD2	-	TRBV14	TRBJ2-7	TGTGCCAGCAGCCCCCTGAGCGGGAACTCCTACGAGCAGTACTTC	CASSPLSGNSYEQYF
-	many	TRBV20-1	TRBJ2-3	TGCAGTGCTAGAGATTTCAGGGCACGGAGCACAGATACGCAGTATTTT	CSARDFRARSTDTQYF
TRBD1	-	TRBV24-1	TRBJ2-7	TGTGCCATGGCGTGGCCGGGGACAGAAACCTACGAGCAGTACTTC	CAMAWPGTETYEQYF
-	many	TRBV5-5	TRBJ2-1	TGTGCCAGCAGCTTGGGACAACCCCCCAGTGAGCAGTTCTTC	CASSLGQPPSEQFF
-	few	TRBV6-5	TRBJ1-2	TGTGCCAGCAGTTATCGGACAGAAAAAAGTAACTATGGCTACACCTTC	CASSYRTEKSNYGYTF
-	-	TRBV6-4	TRBJ2-2	TGTGCCAGCAGTGACTTCCCTGCAGACGTGATCACCGGGGAGCTGTTTTTT	CASSDFPADVITGELFF
-	few	TRBV7-2	TRBJ1-6	TGTGCCAGCAGCCCGCGGGACATTAATTCACCCCTCCACTTT	CASSPRDINSPLHF
TRBD1	few	TRBV3-1	TRBJ2-7	TGTGCCAGCAGCGAAAGGTGGACAGGGAAGATCTCTAGCTACGAGCAGTACTTC	CASSERWTGKISSYEQYF
-	-	TRBV6-2/TRBV6-3	TRBJ1-4	TGTGCCAGCAGTTACTGGGGGCGCGTGGATGAAAAACTGTTTTTT	CASSYWGRVDEKLFF
-	-	TRBV24-1	TRBJ2-1	TGTGCCACCAGTGATTATGGACTAACCGATGAGCAGTTCTTC	CATSDYGLTDEQFF
-	-	TRBV19	TRBJ1-4	TGTGCCAGTAGTGGGGGGCCAAATGAAAAACTGTTTTTT	CASSGGPNEKLFF
TRBD1	many	TRBV5-1	TRBJ2-5	TGCGCCAGCAGCTTGTCTGGGACAGAAGAGACCCAGTACTTC	CASSLSGTEETQYF
-	-	TRBV3-1	TRBJ1-5	TGTGCCAGCCGCCAAAAACGTACAGGGAACAATCAGCCCCAGCATTTT	CASRQKRTGNNQPQHF
TRBD1	-	TRBV20-1	TRBJ1-1	TGCAGTGCTCGCTGGGGGACAGGGGGCTTGTGGAACACTGAAGCTTTCTTT	CSARWGTGGLWNTEAFF
-	few	TRBV7-3	TRBJ2-7	TGTGCCAGCAGCTTCGGGTGGAGCTACGAGCAGTACTTC	CASSFGWSYEQYF
TRBD1	-	TRBV6-1	TRBJ1-1	TGTGCCAGCAGACCCCGGGACAGCTCTGAAGCTTTCTTT	CASRPRDSSEAFF
TRBD2	few	TRBV4-2	TRBJ2-5	TGTGCCAGCAGCCAAGATGGGACTAGCGGGATTGAGACCCAGTACTTC	CASSQDGTSGIETQYF
TRBD1	-	TRBV29-1	TRBJ2-1	TGCAGCGTTGAAAAGACAGGGAAGCAGTTCTTC	CSVEKTGKQFF
-	few	TRBV7-9	TRBJ2-3	TGTGCCAGCAGCTTACTTCTCAGCCCGAAAGATACGCAGTATTTT	CASSLLLSPKDTQYF
-	many	TRBV5-1	TRBJ2-1	TGCGCCAGCAGCTCACTTGGAATCTACAATGAGCAGTTCTTC	CASSSLGIYNEQFF
TRBD2	-	TRBV29-1	TRBJ2-7	TGCAGCGCTGGGACTAGCGGAGAGCCCCTCGAGCAGTACTTC	CSAGTSGEPLEQYF
-	few	TRBV28	TRBJ2-4	TGTGCCAGCAGTCCGGGGGTCATTCAGTACTTC	CASSPGVIQYF
-	-	TRBV7-9	TRBJ2-3	TGTGCCAGCAGCTTTTTTCCAACCACAGATACGCAGTATTTT	CASSFFPTTDTQYF
TRBD1	many	TRBV5-1	TRBJ2-1	TGCGCCAGCGGTGTCGGACAGGGGCCCAATGAGCAGTTCTTC	CASGVGQGPNEQFF
-	few	TRBV18	TRBJ2-1	TGTGCCAGCTCACCTGTCGGTGGGGGTGAGCAGTTCTTC	CASSPVGGGEQFF
-	-	TRBV6-5	TRBJ2-2	TGTGCCAGCAGTTATTCCGGGTATCCCGCGAGGGAGCTGTTTTTT	CASSYSGYPARELFF
-	many	TRBV5-1	TRBJ1-4	TGCGCCAGCAGCTCCGAGACAGTAAGGGATGAAAAACTGTTTTTT	CASSSETVRDEKLFF
-	many	TRBV12-3/TRBV12-4	TRBJ2-7	TGTGCCAGCAGTTTAGAAGCAGGGGTTGGATACGAGCAGTACTTC	CASSLEAGVGYEQYF
TRBD1	many	TRBV11-1	TRBJ2-3	TGTGCCAGCAGCGTAAGACCGGGACAGGTCCGAGATACGCAGTATTTT	CASSVRPGQVRDTQYF
-	many	TRBV6-2/TRBV6-3	TRBJ2-6	TGTGCCAGCAGTTACGAAGCGGCTGGGGCCAACGTCCTGACTTTC	CASSYEAAGANVLTF
-	-	TRBV5-1	TRBJ2-7	TGCGCCAGCAGCTTGTTCAGCGGGACAACCCTCGAGCAGTACTTC	CASSLFSGTTLEQYF